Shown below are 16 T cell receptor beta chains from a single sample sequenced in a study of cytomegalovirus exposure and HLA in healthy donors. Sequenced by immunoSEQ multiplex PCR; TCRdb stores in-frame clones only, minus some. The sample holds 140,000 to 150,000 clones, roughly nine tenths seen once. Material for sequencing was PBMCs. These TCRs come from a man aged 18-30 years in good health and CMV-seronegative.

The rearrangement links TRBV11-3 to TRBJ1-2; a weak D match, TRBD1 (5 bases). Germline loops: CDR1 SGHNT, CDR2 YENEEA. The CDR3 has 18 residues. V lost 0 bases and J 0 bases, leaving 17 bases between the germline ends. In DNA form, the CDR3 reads TGTGCCAGCAGCTTAGATCAGGGAGGCTCAGCCGCTAACTATGGCTACACCTTC. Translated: CASSLDQGGSAANYGYTF.

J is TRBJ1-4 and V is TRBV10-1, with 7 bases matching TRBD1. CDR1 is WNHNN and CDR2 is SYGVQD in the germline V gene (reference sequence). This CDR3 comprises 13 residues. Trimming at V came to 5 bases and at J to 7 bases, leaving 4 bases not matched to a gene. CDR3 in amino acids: CASSPGGSEKLFF. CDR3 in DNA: TGCGCCAGCAGTCCAGGGGGGAGTGAAAAACTGTTTTTT.

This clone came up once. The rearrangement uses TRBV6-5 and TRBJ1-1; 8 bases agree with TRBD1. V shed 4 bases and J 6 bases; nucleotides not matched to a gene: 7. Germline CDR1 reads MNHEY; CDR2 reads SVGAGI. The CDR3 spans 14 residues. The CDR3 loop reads CASSSGDRGAEAFF. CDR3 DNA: TGTGCCAGCAGTTCCGGTGACAGGGGCGCTGAAGCTTTCTTT.

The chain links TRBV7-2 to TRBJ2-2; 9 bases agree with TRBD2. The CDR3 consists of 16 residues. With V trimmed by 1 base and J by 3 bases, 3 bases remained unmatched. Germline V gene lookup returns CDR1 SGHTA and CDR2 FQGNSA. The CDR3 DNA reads TGTGCCAGCAGCTTAGTAGCGGGAGCGGACACCGGGGAGCTGTTTTTT. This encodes CASSLVAGADTGELFF.

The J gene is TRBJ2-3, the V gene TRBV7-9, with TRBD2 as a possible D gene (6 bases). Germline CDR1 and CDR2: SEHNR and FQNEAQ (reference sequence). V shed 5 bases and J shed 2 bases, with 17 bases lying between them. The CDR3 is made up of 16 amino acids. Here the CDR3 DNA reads TGTGCCAGCAGCGTCAGACTAGACCCTAACACAGATACGCAGTATTTT. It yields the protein CASSVRLDPNTDTQYF.

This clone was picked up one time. CDR3 DNA: TGTGCCAGCAGTCGCGGGACAGGGTGGAGGGAGACCCAGTACTTC. Its translation is CASSRGTGWRETQYF. The genes are TRBV27 and TRBJ2-5; 9 bases agree with TRBD1. In germline, CDR1 is MNHEY, CDR2 SMNVEV (reference sequence). The CDR3 totals 15 residues. With 5 bases clipped from V and 5 bases from J, the junction kept 9 bases outside the gene matches.

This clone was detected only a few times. In DNA, the CDR3 is TGCGCCAGCAGACCGACAGGGATCGACTATGGCTACACCTTC. This encodes CASRPTGIDYGYTF. The chain carries TRBV5-1 and TRBJ1-2, with 7 bases lining up with TRBD1. CDR3 length: 14 amino acids. Looked up from germline, CDR1 is SGHRS and CDR2 is YFSETQ. The trim removed 5 bases at V and 3 bases at J, leaving 7 bases unmatched.

The CDR3 DNA reads as TGCAGTGCCGGGGCCTACGAGCAGTACTTC. It codes for CSAGAYEQYF. The gene calls are TRBV20-1 and TRBJ2-7; D perhaps matches TRBD2 (5 bases). In germline, CDR1 is DFQATT, CDR2 SNEGSKA (reference sequence). The V end was cut by 6 bases, the J end by 2 bases, with 5 bases between. The CDR3 contains 10 residues.

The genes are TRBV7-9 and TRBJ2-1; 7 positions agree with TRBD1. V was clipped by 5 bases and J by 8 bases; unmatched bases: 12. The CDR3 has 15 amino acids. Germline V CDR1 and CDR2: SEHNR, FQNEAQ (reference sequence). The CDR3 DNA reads TGTGCCAGCAGCCCCCGACAGGGAATTCTCTATGAGCAGTTCTTC. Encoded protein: CASSPRQGILYEQFF. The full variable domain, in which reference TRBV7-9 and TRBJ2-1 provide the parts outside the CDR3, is DTGVSQNPRHKITKRGQNVTFRCDPISEHNRLYWYRQTLGQGPEFLTYFQNEAQLEKSRLLSDRFSAERPKGSFSTLEIQRTEQGDSAMYLCASSPRQGILYEQFFGPGTRLTVL.

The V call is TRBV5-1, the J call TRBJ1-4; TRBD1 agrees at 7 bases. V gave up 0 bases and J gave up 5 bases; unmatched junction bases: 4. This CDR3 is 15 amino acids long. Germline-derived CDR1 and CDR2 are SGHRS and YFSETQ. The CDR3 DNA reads TGCGCCAGCAGCTTGGGACAGGGTCCCAATGAAAAACTGTTTTTT. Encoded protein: CASSLGQGPNEKLFF.

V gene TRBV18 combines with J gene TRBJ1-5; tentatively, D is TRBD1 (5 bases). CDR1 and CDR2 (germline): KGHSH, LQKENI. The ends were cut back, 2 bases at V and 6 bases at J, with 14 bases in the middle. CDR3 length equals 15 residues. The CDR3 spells CASSPGTGGLQPQHF. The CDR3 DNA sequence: TGTGCCAGCTCACCAGGGACCGGGGGACTTCAGCCCCAGCATTTT.

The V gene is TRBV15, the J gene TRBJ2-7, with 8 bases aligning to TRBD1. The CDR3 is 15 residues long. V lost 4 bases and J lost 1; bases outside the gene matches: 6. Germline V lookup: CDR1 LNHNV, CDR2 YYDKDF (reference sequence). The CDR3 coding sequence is TGTGCCACCAGCAAGGGACAGGACATTTCCTACGAGCAGTACTTC. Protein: CATSKGQDISYEQYF.

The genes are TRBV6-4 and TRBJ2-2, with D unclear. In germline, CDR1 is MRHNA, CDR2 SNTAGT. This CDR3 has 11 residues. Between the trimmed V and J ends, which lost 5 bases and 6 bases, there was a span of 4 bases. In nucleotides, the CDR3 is TGTGCCAGCAGTCTTCCCGGGGAGCTGTTTTTT. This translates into CASSLPGELFF.

CDR3 amino acids: CASSYSGQGTGYTF. In DNA form, the CDR3 reads TGTGCCAGCAGTTACTCAGGGCAGGGAACCGGCTACACCTTC. The chain uses TRBV6-5 and TRBJ1-2; D may be TRBD1 (5 bases). With 0 bases removed from V and 8 bases from J, the gap between germline ends came to 13 bases. This CDR3 spans 14 amino acids. Germline-derived CDR1 and CDR2 are MNHEY and SVGAGI.

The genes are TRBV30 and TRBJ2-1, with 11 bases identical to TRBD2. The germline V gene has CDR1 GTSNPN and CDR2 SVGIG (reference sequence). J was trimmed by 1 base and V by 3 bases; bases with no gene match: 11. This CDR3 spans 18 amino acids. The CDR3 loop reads CAWRPNYSGRGSYNEQFF. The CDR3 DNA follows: TGTGCCTGGAGGCCGAATTATAGCGGGAGGGGGTCCTACAATGAGCAGTTCTTC.

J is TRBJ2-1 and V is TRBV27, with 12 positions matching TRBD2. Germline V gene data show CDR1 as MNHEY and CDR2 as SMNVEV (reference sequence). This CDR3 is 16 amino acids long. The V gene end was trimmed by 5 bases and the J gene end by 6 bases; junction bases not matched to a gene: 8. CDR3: CASSRRTSGKGNEQFF. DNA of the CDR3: TGTGCCAGCAGTAGACGGACTAGCGGGAAGGGCAATGAGCAGTTCTTC.